The 31 T cell receptor beta chains below were found in one sample sequenced in a study of T cell changes during pregnancy in multiple sclerosis. This table comes from immunoSEQ multiplex PCR, and its TCRdb copy is limited to in-frame clones, with some not included. There are about 70,000 clones in the sample; approximately 91% occur only once, and about 0.27% lies in the top ten. The sequencing used CD4+ T cells from peripheral blood mononuclear cells, collected after pregnancy. Receptors were obtained from a female donor with multiple sclerosis, enrolled in a pregnancy study.

The gene calls are TRBV10-3 and TRBJ1-1; D not resolved. CDR1 is ENHRY and CDR2 is SYGVKD in the germline V gene. V lost 6 bases, J lost 1 base, and 3 bases lay in between. This CDR3 is built from 11 residues. CDR3 bases: TGTGCCATCAGCTCGAACACTGAAGCTTTCTTT. It translates to CAISSNTEAFF.

The chain has TRBV30 and TRBJ1-5, with D tentatively TRBD1 (6 bases). Germline V lookup: CDR1 GTSNPN, CDR2 SVGIG (reference sequence). The CDR3 is 13 residues long. V lost 2 bases and J 6 bases, leaving 11 bases between the germline ends. Here the CDR3 reads CAWSSGGGQPQHF. The CDR3 nucleotides read TGTGCCTGGAGTTCGGGAGGGGGTCAGCCCCAGCATTTT.

This clone was seen once. The chain uses TRBV19 and TRBJ1-1; D gene unclear. Per the germline V gene, CDR1 is LNHDA and CDR2 is SQIVND (reference sequence). The germline V and J ends were trimmed by 3 bases and 2 bases, with 10 bases remaining between them. The length of the CDR3 is 14 residues. The CDR3 DNA reads TGTGCCAGTAGTATTAGAGGGCTAAACACTGAAGCTTTCTTT. Amino acid sequence: CASSIRGLNTEAFF.

This chain joins TRBV28 and TRBJ2-1; TRBD2 aligns across 10 bases. The CDR3 runs to 16 residues. Germline lookup yields CDR1 MDHEN and CDR2 SYDVKM. V was clipped by 6 bases and J by 0 bases; unmatched bases: 5. The CDR3 reads CASRTSGRASYNEQFF. As DNA, the CDR3 is TGTGCCAGCAGGACCAGCGGGAGGGCCTCCTACAATGAGCAGTTCTTC.

J is TRBJ2-1 and V is TRBV7-2, with D possibly TRBD2 on 5 matching bases. V was trimmed by 5 bases and J by 0 bases, leaving 11 bases between them. The CDR3 extends over 15 amino acids. Germline V gives CDR1 SGHTA, CDR2 FQGNSA. The chain's CDR3 is CASSIRTGSYNEQFF. CDR3 nucleotides: TGTGCCAGCAGCATCCGGACTGGCTCCTACAATGAGCAGTTCTTC.

The CDR3 DNA is TGTGCCAGCAGCCGGCTAGCGGGAGGCGAGCAGTACTTC. Translating it yields CASSRLAGGEQYF. The J gene is TRBJ2-7, the V gene TRBV14; 11 nucleotides line up with TRBD2. Germline CDR1 reads SGHDN; CDR2 reads FVKESK. Losses at the gene ends were 4 bases for V and 6 bases for J; bases not matched to a gene: 2. This CDR3 has 13 residues.

The chain joins TRBV5-8 to TRBJ2-7; 9 positions match TRBD2. Germline CDR1 and CDR2: SGHTS and YDEGEE. This CDR3 spans 15 amino acids. Trimming cost V 1 base and J 2 bases; bases outside gene matches: 4. The CDR3 is CASSLRPSGAYEQYF. CDR3 coding DNA: TGTGCCAGCAGCTTGAGGCCTAGCGGGGCCTACGAGCAGTACTTC.

The chain links TRBV29-1 to TRBJ2-1; D is uncertain. The germline V and J ends were trimmed by 0 bases and 0 bases, with 9 bases remaining between them. This CDR3 has 15 residues. Germline CDR1 SQVTM, CDR2 ANQGSEA. DNA of the CDR3: TGCAGCGTTGAAGATATCGCTAGCTCCTACAATGAGCAGTTCTTC. Residues: CSVEDIASSYNEQFF.

The genes are TRBV19 and TRBJ1-5, with D hard to call. With 0 bases removed from V and 6 bases from J, the gap between germline ends came to 15 bases. The V gene's germline CDR1 is LNHDA and CDR2 SQIVND (reference sequence). The CDR3 totals 16 residues. As DNA, the CDR3 is TGTGCCAGTAGTATAGATAGGTGGGCCGCCAGTCAGCCCCAGCATTTT. Its protein is CASSIDRWAASQPQHF. Variable domain in full (rest from reference TRBV19 and TRBJ1-5): DGGITQSPKYLFRKEGQNVTLSCEQNLNHDAMYWYRQDPGQGLRLIYYSQIVNDFQKGDIAEGYSVSREKKESFPLTVTSAQKNPTAFYLCASSIDRWAASQPQHFGDGTRLSIL.

The DNA of the CDR3 is TGTGCCAGCACCACTACACCGGCAACTAATGAAAAACTGTTTTTT. Its protein is CASTTTPATNEKLFF. The J gene is TRBJ1-4, the V gene TRBV2; D is unresolved. The V gene's germline CDR1 is SNHLY and CDR2 FYNNEI. This CDR3 contains 15 residues. V was shortened by 7 bases and J by 0 bases, with 12 bases between the two germline ends.

The CDR3 sequence: CASTTSGGTYNEQFF. The CDR3 DNA reads as TGTGCCAGCACTACTAGCGGGGGTACCTACAATGAGCAGTTCTTC. The chain couples TRBV28 to TRBJ2-1; 11 positions match TRBD2. The germline gives CDR1 MDHEN, CDR2 SYDVKM. Trimming removed 7 bases from V and 2 bases from J; junction bases left unmatched: 4. This CDR3 comprises 15 residues.

The chain combines TRBV28 with TRBJ1-1; maybe TRBD1 (5 bases). Germline V gives CDR1 MDHEN, CDR2 SYDVKM. CDR3 size: 14 residues. V shed 3 bases and J shed 3 bases, with 11 bases lying between them. The CDR3 is CASSFRRGDTEAFF. The CDR3 region has the DNA TGTGCCAGCAGTTTCAGGAGGGGAGACACTGAAGCTTTCTTT.

The chain combines TRBV5-1 with TRBJ2-7, with TRBD2 as a possible D gene (6 bases). This CDR3 has 11 residues. Trimming removed 0 bases from V and 9 bases from J, with 7 bases in between. Germline CDR1 and CDR2: SGHRS and YFSETQ. As DNA, the CDR3 is TGCGCCAGCAGCTTGGGGGGAGGGCAGTACTTC. It specifies CASSLGGGQYF.

This clone was seen a few times. This CDR3 is CASSPDEGLSPLHF. The CDR3 bases are TGTGCCAGCAGTCCCGATGAGGGCCTATCACCCCTCCACTTT. V usage is TRBV6-6 and J usage is TRBJ1-6; D remains unclear. The germline CDR1 and CDR2 sequences are MNHNY and SVGAGI (reference sequence). The CDR3 is made up of 14 amino acids. Trimming pared 5 bases from V and 10 bases from J, leaving 15 bases between.

Worth noting for this clone: One junction end does not reproduce the germline sequence, and a read error may be involved. The chain links TRBV6-1 to TRBJ2-3; D tentatively fits TRBD1 or TRBD2 (5 bases each). Germline CDR1 reads MNHNS; CDR2 reads SASEGT. The CDR3 totals 20 residues. As DNA, the CDR3 is TGTGCCAGCAATGAAGCGGACCGTCGATTTGGTATTGGGGCCACAGATACGCAGTATTTT. Encoded protein: CASNEADRRFGIGATDTQYF.

This chain joins TRBV19 and TRBJ1-5, with a tentative D call TRBD1 (5 bases). This CDR3 has 18 amino acids. Trimming cost V 3 bases and J 0 bases, with 18 bases left between them. Germline loops: CDR1 LNHDA, CDR2 SQIVND (reference sequence). CDR3 sequence: CASSMGRSGGYSNQPQHF. DNA of the CDR3: TGTGCCAGTAGTATGGGCAGGTCGGGGGGTTATAGCAATCAGCCCCAGCATTTT.

The chain is built from TRBV5-4 and TRBJ2-5; D might be TRBD2 (5 bases). Germline V CDR1 and CDR2: SGHNT, YYREEE (reference sequence). The CDR3 is made up of 15 amino acids. Trimming took 2 bases from V and 2 from J, leaving 13 bases between them. CDR3 DNA: TGTGCCAGCAGCTTCCCGTCTAGCAGACAAGAGACCCAGTACTTC. It specifies CASSFPSSRQETQYF.

J is TRBJ2-7 and V is TRBV28, with TRBD1 matching 10 bases. Germline CDR1 and CDR2: MDHEN and SYDVKM. Trimming took 7 bases from V and 4 from J; bases not matched to a gene: 10. CDR3 length equals 15 residues. CDR3 nucleotide sequence: TGTGCCAGCACGATCCCGGGACAGGGGCGGTACGAGCAGTACTTC. Translated, it gives CASTIPGQGRYEQYF.

V gene TRBV19 combines with J gene TRBJ1-2, with 7 bases aligning to TRBD1. Losses at the gene ends were 4 bases for V and 3 bases for J; bases not matched to a gene: 14. This CDR3 has 17 residues. In germline, CDR1 is LNHDA, CDR2 SQIVND (reference sequence). Here the CDR3 reads CASSTTPLRQGDYGYTF. In nucleotides, the CDR3 is TGTGCCAGTAGTACTACACCCTTGCGACAGGGCGACTATGGCTACACCTTC.

The rearrangement uses TRBV28 and TRBJ2-7, with TRBD2 matching over 9 bases. V lost 4 bases to trimming and J lost 6 bases; unmatched junction nucleotides: 10. Germline V gene lookup returns CDR1 MDHEN and CDR2 SYDVKM. This CDR3 contains 15 residues. CDR3 region: CASSYVGGRAVEQYF. In DNA form, the CDR3 reads TGTGCCAGCAGTTATGTTGGCGGGAGGGCCGTCGAGCAGTACTTC.

This rearrangement joins TRBV5-1 to TRBJ2-1; the match to TRBD1 covers 9 bases. The CDR3 has 15 amino acids. Germline lookup yields CDR1 SGHRS and CDR2 YFSETQ. Trimming removed 3 bases from V and 2 bases from J; junction bases left unmatched: 3. The CDR3 reads CASSSTGGTYNEQFF. CDR3 in DNA: TGCGCCAGCAGCTCGACAGGGGGAACCTACAATGAGCAGTTCTTC.

The chain carries TRBV28 and TRBJ1-2; D remains unclear. CDR3 size: 13 residues. The V gene's germline CDR1 is MDHEN and CDR2 SYDVKM. Trimming cost V 6 bases and J 0 bases, with 8 bases left between them. Written as DNA, the CDR3 is TGTGCCAGCAGCAACTCACCTAACTATGGCTACACCTTC. Amino acid sequence: CASSNSPNYGYTF.

The DNA of the CDR3 is TGTGCCAGTAGTACGGGGATAAATGAAAAACTGTTTTTT. Its protein is CASSTGINEKLFF. V gene TRBV19 combines with J gene TRBJ1-4; unclear D gene. Trimming cost V 4 bases and J 5 bases, with 8 bases left between them. From germline, CDR1 is LNHDA and CDR2 SQIVND (reference sequence). CDR3 size: 13 residues.

The rearrangement uses TRBV7-9 and TRBJ1-1, with D tentatively TRBD1 (5 bases). The CDR3 is made up of 12 amino acids. Germline V CDR1 and CDR2: SEHNR, FQNEAQ (reference sequence). V lost 8 bases and J 6 bases, leaving 13 bases between the germline ends. CDR3 loop: CASFGDWAEAFF. In nucleotides, the CDR3 is TGTGCCAGCTTCGGGGACTGGGCTGAAGCTTTCTTT.

The genes are TRBV6-1 and TRBJ1-1; a possible D gene is TRBD1 (5 bases). The ends were cut back, 5 bases at V and 5 bases at J, with 15 bases in the middle. CDR1 MNHNS and CDR2 SASEGT come from the germline V gene. The CDR3 is 14 residues long. DNA for the CDR3: TGTGCCAGCAGTCCGAAAGTCGGGGGAACTGAAGCTTTCTTT. This codes for CASSPKVGGTEAFF.

The chain has TRBV7-9 and TRBJ2-3; D perhaps matches TRBD2 (6 bases). Germline CDR1 reads SEHNR; CDR2 reads FQNEAQ (reference sequence). The CDR3 length is 17 residues. Trimming removed 4 bases at V and 1 base at J, with 18 bases between. The CDR3 protein is CASSSEFIWRGTDTQYF. The CDR3 nucleotides are TGTGCCAGCAGCTCCGAATTCATCTGGAGGGGCACAGATACGCAGTATTTT.

The chain is built from TRBV5-6 and TRBJ2-5; 14 nucleotides match TRBD2. The end of the DNA fits TRBJ2-7 better, so the J call may be wrong. The CDR3 has 15 amino acids. Germline-derived CDR1 and CDR2 are SGHDT and YYEEEE. CDR3 sequence reads: CASSWGTSGRYEQYF. DNA for the CDR3: TGTGCCAGCAGCTGGGGGACTAGCGGGAGATACGAGCAGTACTTC.

This clone was seen a few times. This chain connects TRBV5-4 to TRBJ1-2; 8 bases are shared with TRBD1. The CDR3 covers 15 residues. V shed 4 bases and J 4 bases; nucleotides not matched to a gene: 9. CDR1 and CDR2 from the germline V gene are SGHNT and YYREEE (reference sequence). The chain's CDR3 is CASSRDIQGGYGYTF. The CDR3 DNA is TGTGCCAGCAGCAGGGATATACAGGGGGGCTATGGCTACACCTTC.

V is TRBV6-1 and J is TRBJ2-5; D is possibly TRBD2 (5 bases). There are 14 residues in the CDR3. Germline assignment: CDR1 MNHNS and CDR2 SASEGT. Trimming cost V 5 bases and J 1 base, with 11 bases left between them. CDR3 in amino acids: CASSLTGIQETQYF. CDR3 in DNA: TGTGCCAGCAGTCTAACGGGGATCCAAGAGACCCAGTACTTC.

The V and J genes are TRBV28 and TRBJ1-1; TRBD1 matches 7 bases. The ends lost 6 bases at V and 7 bases at J; junction bases unmatched: 5. In germline, CDR1 is MDHEN, CDR2 SYDVKM. The CDR3 length is 12 residues. The CDR3 DNA follows: TGTGCCAGCAGCCGAGACAGGGTTGAAGCTTTCTTT. This sequence encodes CASSRDRVEAFF.

The J gene is TRBJ2-2, the V gene TRBV18; 7 nucleotides agree with TRBD1. Germline V CDR1 and CDR2: KGHSH, LQKENI. The CDR3 consists of 16 residues. Trimming cost V 6 bases and J 4 bases; bases outside gene matches: 11. The CDR3 is CASSPQTGIGTGELFF. Here the CDR3 DNA reads TGTGCCAGCTCGCCTCAGACAGGGATCGGCACCGGGGAGCTGTTTTTT.